These 23 T cell receptor beta chains originate from one sample sequenced in a study of CD8+CD57+ T cells in acquired aplastic anemia. In patients chosen for sequencing, flow cytometry had shown CD8+CD57+ cell expansion. CDR3 and TCR beta VDJ profiling relied on a genomic DNA template. TCRdb reprocessed the reads via MiXCR and lists one record per CDR3 protein. The sample yields roughly 200,000 distinct CDR3 sequences, 63% seen once. The sample taken for sequencing was sorted CD4+, CD8+, or CD8+CD57+ T cells (not recorded which) from PBMCs. All receptors come from a human donor with aplastic anemia.

The chain recombines TRBV5-5 with TRBJ2-1, with 10 bases aligning to TRBD2. Germline lookup yields CDR1 SGHKS and CDR2 YYEKEE (reference sequence). This CDR3 is 16 amino acids long. Germline trimming cut 2 bases from V and 7 bases from J; bases unmatched to any gene: 9. The CDR3 DNA reads TGTGCCAGCAGCTTAAGGAGCGGGGGGGCCAAGAATGAGCAGTTCTTC. It is translated as CASSLRSGGAKNEQFF.

The chain joins TRBV2 to TRBJ1-2, with TRBD1 as a possible D gene (5 bases). This CDR3 region has 13 residues. V was cut by 3 bases and J by 5 bases, with 10 bases left in between. Germline V gives CDR1 SNHLY, CDR2 FYNNEI. As DNA, the CDR3 is TGTGCCAGCAGTGACGTCGGGGGTTATGGCTACACCTTC. Translating it yields CASSDVGGYGYTF.

The genes are TRBV7-9 and TRBJ2-5, with D possibly being TRBD2 (6 bases). V was clipped by 1 base and J by 5 bases, with 14 bases between them. The CDR3 is made up of 15 amino acids. The germline gives CDR1 SEHNR, CDR2 FQNEAQ (reference sequence). CDR3 sequence reads: CASSLEGRRGETQYF. CDR3 DNA sequence: TGTGCCAGCAGCTTAGAAGGGAGGAGAGGGGAGACCCAGTACTTC.

The chain is built from TRBV7-3 and TRBJ2-1, with unresolved D. Trimming took off 0 bases at V and 5 bases at J, with 11 bases between the two ends. The CDR3 runs to 15 residues. Germline V gene data show CDR1 as SGHTA and CDR2 as FQGTGA. The CDR3 DNA reads as TGTGCCAGCAGCTTAACGCACGCTAGTAACAATGAGCAGTTCTTC. It codes for CASSLTHASNNEQFF. The full variable domain, with the rest looked up from reference TRBV7-3 and TRBJ2-1, is GAGVSQTPSNKVTEKGKYVELRCDPISGHTALYWYRQSLGQGPEFLIYFQGTGAADDSGLPNDRFFAVRPEGSVSTLKIQRTERGDSAVYLCASSLTHASNNEQFFGPGTRLTVL.

This clonotype has only a few counts. The rearrangement uses TRBV20-1 and TRBJ1-5; D unresolved. Germline CDR1 and CDR2: DFQATT and SNEGSKA (reference sequence). Between the trimmed V and J ends, which lost 3 bases and 10 bases, there was a span of 10 bases. The CDR3 runs 11 residues. The CDR3 nucleotides read TGCAGTGCTAGTAATCCAAGACCCCAGCATTTT. It encodes CSASNPRPQHF.

The rearrangement joins TRBV14 to TRBJ2-5; D unclear. Germline CDR1 SGHDN, CDR2 FVKESK. The CDR3 is 15 amino acids. V lost 1 base, J lost 0 bases, and 9 bases lay in between. CDR3 bases: TGTGCCAGCAGCCAAGGGATAACGTACCAAGAGACCCAGTACTTC. Translated: CASSQGITYQETQYF.

This clonotype was counted only a few times. CDR3 bases: TGTGCCACCAGTGATAGGTCGGGGGAGAACACCGGGGAGCTGTTTTTT. Residues: CATSDRSGENTGELFF. This chain connects TRBV24-1 to TRBJ2-2, with TRBD2 as a possible D gene (6 bases). Germline CDR1 is KGHDR and CDR2 is SFDVKD. Trimming stripped 3 bases from V and 1 base from J, with 11 bases between. The CDR3 spans 16 residues.

To note about this clonotype: The CDR3 ends on some other residue instead of the conserved phenylalanine or tryptophan, so this is likely a read error. No DNA is shown, since the ends of the CDR3 on it are uncertain; the CDR3 is the one TCRdb lists. CDR3 region: CASGLVST. This rearrangement joins TRBV12-5 to TRBJ2-1. The CDR3 is 8 amino acids long, termini counted. The germline V gene encodes CDR1 LGHNT and CDR2 FRNRAP.

This clonotype came up a few times. CDR3 in amino acids: CASSDSAFLAAQYF. CDR3 coding DNA: TGTGCCAGCAGTGATTCGGCTTTTCTAGCTGCGCAGTATTTT. The gene calls are TRBV2 and TRBJ2-3, with D possibly being TRBD2 (5 bases). The V gene lost 3 bases and the J gene lost 10 bases, with 17 bases spanning the gap. The CDR3 length is 14 residues. CDR1 is SNHLY and CDR2 is FYNNEI in the germline V gene.

This clonotype has a count of ten or more. The CDR3 is CASSLGTAEQYF. DNA for the CDR3: TGTGCCAGCAGCTTGGGGACGGCGGAGCAGTACTTC. J is TRBJ2-7 and V is TRBV7-9, with D perhaps given as TRBD1 or TRBD2 (5 bases each). Trimming took 3 bases from V and 7 from J, leaving 10 bases between them. The CDR3 spans 12 residues. Germline CDR1 is SEHNR and CDR2 is FQNEAQ (reference sequence).

As for this clonotype: One end of the junction varies from germline; a read error may be responsible. This sequence joins TRBV10-3 and TRBJ1-2; D gene unclear. Germline CDR1 is ENHRY and CDR2 is SYGVKD. This CDR3 contains 16 residues. CDR3 in amino acids: CAISESGPRGHYGYTF. CDR3 DNA sequence: TGTGCTATCAGTGAGTCTGGTCCCAGAGGACACTATGGCTACACCTTC.

This clonotype was recorded only once. V gene TRBV5-1 combines with J gene TRBJ1-1, with D possibly matching TRBD1 (5 bases). This CDR3 comprises 14 residues. V gave up 0 bases and J gave up 4 bases, with 10 bases separating them. From germline, CDR1 is SGHRS and CDR2 YFSETQ. CDR3 sequence: CASSLGQGATEAFF. DNA for the CDR3: TGCGCCAGCAGCTTGGGTCAGGGTGCCACTGAAGCTTTCTTT.

The rearrangement links TRBV10-3 to TRBJ2-3; 8 nucleotides match TRBD2. Germline CDR1 ENHRY, CDR2 SYGVKD. With V trimmed by 4 bases and J by 4 bases, 4 bases remained unmatched. This CDR3 comprises 14 residues. CDR3 sequence: CAISAGGAPDTQYF. The CDR3 DNA is TGTGCCATCAGTGCCGGGGGGGCCCCAGATACGCAGTATTTT.

The rearrangement links TRBV7-2 to TRBJ1-2, with TRBD1 matching over 8 bases. Looked up from germline, CDR1 is SGHTA and CDR2 is FQGNSA. The J segment lost 7 bases and the V segment lost 6 bases, leaving 10 bases of the junction unmatched. CDR3 size: 14 residues. CDR3 coding DNA: TGTGCCAGCAGACCTCCGGGACAGGAGGGTGGCTACACCTTC. As protein: CASRPPGQEGGYTF.

The chain carries TRBV12-5 and TRBJ2-3; 7 positions agree with TRBD1. CDR1 is LGHNT and CDR2 is FRNRAP in the germline V gene. The CDR3 has 12 amino acids. CDR3 amino acids: CASTGDADTQYF. CDR3 bases: TGTGCCAGTACAGGGGACGCAGATACGCAGTATTTT.

This chain joins TRBV20-1 and TRBJ1-1, with TRBD1 matching 8 bases. CDR3 size: 14 residues. Losses at the gene ends were 6 bases for V and 2 bases for J; bases not matched to a gene: 8. Germline CDR1 DFQATT, CDR2 SNEGSKA (reference sequence). The CDR3 is CSAQSDRGNTEAFF. The CDR3 DNA is TGCAGTGCCCAATCAGACAGGGGCAACACTGAAGCTTTCTTT.

This chain links TRBV6-5 with TRBJ2-2; the D gene is possibly TRBD1 (6 bases). Germline CDR1 MNHEY, CDR2 SVGAGI. The CDR3 consists of 12 residues. Trimming took 5 bases from V and 8 from J, leaving 9 bases between them. CDR3 nucleotide sequence: TGTGCCAGCAGTCAACAGGGTGGGGAGCTGTTTTTT. Amino acids: CASSQQGGELFF.

The chain has TRBV20-1 and TRBJ2-7; TRBD1 might be the D (5 bases). Deletions cut 3 bases from V and 3 bases from J, with 18 bases between. The CDR3 length is 15 residues. Germline CDR1 DFQATT, CDR2 SNEGSKA (reference sequence). In DNA, the CDR3 is TGCAGTGCTAGCGTTGGTGACATGGGGCTCTACGAGCAGTACTTC. This translates into CSASVGDMGLYEQYF.

The rearrangement uses TRBV11-2 and TRBJ2-7; 7 bases are a match to TRBD2. Germline V CDR1 and CDR2: SGHAT, FQNNGV. V shed 5 bases, J shed 3 bases, and the junction held 10 bases outside the gene matches. The CDR3 totals 15 residues. CDR3 coding DNA: TGTGCCAGCAGCCCCGGGTCAGCGGGATACTACGAGCAGTACTTC. The encoded protein is CASSPGSAGYYEQYF.

V and J are TRBV10-3 and TRBJ2-7; D perhaps matches TRBD1 (5 bases). The CDR3 has 13 residues. Germline CDR1 reads ENHRY; CDR2 reads SYGVKD. The V and J ends lost 0 bases and 5 bases respectively, with 8 bases between them. CDR3 region: CAISESKGNEQYF. The CDR3 DNA sequence: TGTGCCATCAGTGAGTCAAAGGGGAACGAGCAGTACTTC.

The chain couples TRBV20-1 to TRBJ2-5; TRBD2 is a possible D gene (6 bases). V gave up 0 bases and J gave up 4 bases, with 15 bases separating them. Germline CDR1 reads DFQATT; CDR2 reads SNEGSKA (reference sequence). This CDR3 is 15 amino acids long. CDR3 in amino acids: CSARDAGGLRETQYF. The CDR3 DNA sequence: TGCAGTGCTAGAGACGCCGGGGGATTGCGAGAGACCCAGTACTTC.

This chain uses TRBV7-3 with TRBJ1-1; D is unclear. Trimming cost V 5 bases and J 3 bases, with 19 bases left between them. Germline V gene lookup returns CDR1 SGHTA and CDR2 FQGTGA. The CDR3 length is 16 residues. The CDR3: CASSPRAALGHTEAFF. Here the CDR3 DNA reads TGTGCCAGCAGCCCCCGGGCAGCCCTCGGCCACACTGAAGCTTTCTTT.

The V and J genes are TRBV4-2 and TRBJ1-5; D unresolved. V lost 0 bases and J 4 bases, leaving 7 bases between the germline ends. The CDR3 contains 14 residues. Germline V gene sequence: CDR1 LGHNA, CDR2 YNFKEQ. The CDR3 protein is CASSQDPMNQPQHF. In nucleotides, the CDR3 is TGTGCCAGCAGCCAAGATCCGATGAATCAGCCCCAGCATTTT.